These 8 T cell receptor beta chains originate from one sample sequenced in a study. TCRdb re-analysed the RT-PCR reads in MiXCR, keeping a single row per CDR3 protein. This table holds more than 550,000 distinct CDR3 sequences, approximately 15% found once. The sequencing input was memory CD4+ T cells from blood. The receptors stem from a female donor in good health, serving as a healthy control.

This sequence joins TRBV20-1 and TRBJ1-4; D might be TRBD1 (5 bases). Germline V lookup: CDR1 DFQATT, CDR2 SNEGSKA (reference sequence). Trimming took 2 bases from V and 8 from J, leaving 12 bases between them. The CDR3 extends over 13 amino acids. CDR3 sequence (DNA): TGCAGTGCTAGACAGGGCGTCGAGGAAAAACTGTTTTTT. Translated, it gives CSARQGVEEKLFF.

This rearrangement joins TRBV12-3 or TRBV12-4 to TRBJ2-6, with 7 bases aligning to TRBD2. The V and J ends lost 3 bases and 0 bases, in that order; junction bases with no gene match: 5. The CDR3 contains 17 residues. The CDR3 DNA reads TGTGCCAGCAGTTTCTCAGCGGGATACTCTGGGGCCAACGTCCTGACTTTC. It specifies CASSFSAGYSGANVLTF.

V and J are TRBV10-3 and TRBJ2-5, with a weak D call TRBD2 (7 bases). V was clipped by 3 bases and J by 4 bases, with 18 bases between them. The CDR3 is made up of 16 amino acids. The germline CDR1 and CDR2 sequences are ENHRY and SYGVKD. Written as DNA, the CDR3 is TGTGCCATCAGTGACTTTGGTACGGGGGGCGGAGAGACCCAGTACTTC. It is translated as CAISDFGTGGGETQYF.

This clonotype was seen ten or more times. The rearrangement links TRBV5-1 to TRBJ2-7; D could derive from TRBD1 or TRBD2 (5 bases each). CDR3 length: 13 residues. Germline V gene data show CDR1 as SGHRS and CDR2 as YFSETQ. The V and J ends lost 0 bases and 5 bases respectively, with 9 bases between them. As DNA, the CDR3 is TGCGCCAGCAGCTTGGCTGGGGGTCACGAGCAGTACTTC. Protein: CASSLAGGHEQYF. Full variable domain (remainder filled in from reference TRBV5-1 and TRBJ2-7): KAGVTQTPRYLIKTRGQQVTLSCSPISGHRSVSWYQQTPGQGLQFLFEYFSETQRNKGNFPGRFSGRQFSNSRSEMNVSTLELGDSALYLCASSLAGGHEQYFGPGTRLTVT.

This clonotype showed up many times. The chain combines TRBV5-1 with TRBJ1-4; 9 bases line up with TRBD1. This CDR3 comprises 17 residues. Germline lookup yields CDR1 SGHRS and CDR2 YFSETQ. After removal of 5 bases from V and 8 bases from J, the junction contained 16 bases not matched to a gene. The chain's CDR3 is CASSTGRQGGFGEKLFF. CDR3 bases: TGCGCCAGCAGTACCGGTAGACAGGGGGGTTTTGGCGAAAAACTGTTTTTT.

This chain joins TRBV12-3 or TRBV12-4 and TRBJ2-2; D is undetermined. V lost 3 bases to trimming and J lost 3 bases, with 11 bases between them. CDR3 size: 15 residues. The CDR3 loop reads CASSFGGGDTGELFF. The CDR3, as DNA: TGTGCCAGCAGTTTTGGCGGTGGGGACACCGGGGAGCTGTTTTTT.

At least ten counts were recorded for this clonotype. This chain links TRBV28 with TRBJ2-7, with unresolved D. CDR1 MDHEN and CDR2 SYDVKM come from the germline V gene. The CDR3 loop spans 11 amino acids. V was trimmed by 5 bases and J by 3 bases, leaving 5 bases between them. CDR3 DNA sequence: TGTGCCAGCAGTCGCTACTACGAGCAGTACTTC. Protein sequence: CASSRYYEQYF.

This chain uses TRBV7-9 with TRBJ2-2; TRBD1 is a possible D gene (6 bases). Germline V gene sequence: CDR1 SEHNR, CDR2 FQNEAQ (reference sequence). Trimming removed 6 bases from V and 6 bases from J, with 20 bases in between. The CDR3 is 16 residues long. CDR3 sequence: CASSPAGTPGPGELFF. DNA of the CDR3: TGTGCCAGCAGTCCTGCCGGGACACCCGGGCCCGGGGAGCTGTTTTTT.